Each of the 28 T cell receptor beta chains below was sequenced from the same sample in a study of T cells in Graves' hyperthyroidism and ophthalmopathy. Amplification yielded TCR beta CDR3 regions, with RNA transcripts as the source. A set of HTBI primers served as the primers for a first-round RT-PCR of the TCR CDR3. TCRdb recomputed calls from the multiplex PCR reads with MiXCR, one row per CDR3 protein. Of around 300,000 distinct CDR3 sequences in the sample, 12% to 15% were seen once. The material sequenced was blood. These receptors were obtained from a woman aged 50 to 60 with Graves' hyperthyroidism that later progressed to Graves' ophthalmopathy.

The V and J genes are TRBV7-2 and TRBJ2-7, with TRBD2 matching over 14 bases. V was clipped by 5 bases and J by 4 bases; unmatched bases: 4. This CDR3 spans 15 amino acids. Looked up from germline, CDR1 is SGHTA and CDR2 is FQGNSA. This chain's CDR3 is CASSTTSGRGYEQYF. In DNA form, the CDR3 reads TGTGCCAGCAGCACGACTAGCGGGAGGGGGTACGAGCAGTACTTC.

There are a few counts of this clonotype. J is TRBJ2-1 and V is TRBV19; TRBD2 agrees at 11 bases. This CDR3 has 18 residues. Germline CDR1 LNHDA, CDR2 SQIVND (reference sequence). The J segment lost 3 bases and the V segment lost 4 bases, leaving 11 bases of the junction unmatched. The CDR3 DNA sequence: TGTGCCAGTAGTACCGTTATTCGTCTAGCGGGAGGCTACAATGAGCAGTTCTTC. It codes for CASSTVIRLAGGYNEQFF.

On this clonotype itself: A read error is possible here, since a much larger clone lies one base away. The chain employs TRBV28 and TRBJ2-1; 9 nucleotides line up with TRBD1. Trimming took 5 bases from V and 6 from J; bases not matched to a gene: 11. Germline V CDR1 and CDR2: MDHEN, SYDVKM. This CDR3 region has 16 residues. The CDR3 DNA reads as TGTGCCAGCAGTAGGTTTTCACTGACAGGGGGCAATGAGCAGTTCTTC. Protein: CASSRFSLTGGNEQFF.

This clonotype was seen repeatedly, ten times or more. The chain employs TRBV10-3 and TRBJ2-1, with unresolved D. The CDR3 is made up of 12 amino acids. CDR1 is ENHRY and CDR2 is SYGVKD in the germline V gene. Trimming removed 2 bases from V and 5 bases from J, with 4 bases in between. CDR3 coding DNA: TGTGCCATCAGTGAGCGGAACAATGAGCAGTTCTTC. Translation gives CAISERNNEQFF.

This clonotype was detected ten times or more. The rearrangement uses TRBV10-3 and TRBJ1-1; D gene unclear. CDR1 and CDR2 (germline): ENHRY, SYGVKD. The V gene lost 0 bases and the J gene lost 3 bases, with 8 bases spanning the gap. The CDR3 is made up of 14 amino acids. This CDR3 is CAISESAGYTEAFF. DNA of the CDR3: TGTGCCATCAGTGAGTCGGCCGGGTACACTGAAGCTTTCTTT.

This clonotype was seen at least ten times. The chain combines TRBV20-1 with TRBJ2-1, with D hard to call. V was trimmed by 3 bases and J by 9 bases, leaving 3 bases between them. CDR3 length: 9 residues. The germline V gene has CDR1 DFQATT and CDR2 SNEGSKA (reference sequence). CDR3 sequence: CSASFEQFF. CDR3 coding DNA: TGCAGTGCTAGTTTTGAGCAGTTCTTC.

The table lists this clonotype with many counts. V gene TRBV20-1 combines with J gene TRBJ2-7, with D unresolved. V was pared by 6 bases and J by 7 bases, with 16 bases between. The CDR3 has 12 residues. Per germline, CDR1 DFQATT and CDR2 SNEGSKA (reference sequence). DNA for the CDR3: TGCAGTGCGCCGACCGAGACGCGAGAGCAGTACTTC. Translated, it gives CSAPTETREQYF.

This clonotype was counted at least ten times. The rearrangement uses TRBV29-1 and TRBJ2-3; 7 positions agree with TRBD2. J lost 2 bases, V lost 5 bases, and 4 bases had no gene match. The CDR3 length is 13 residues. Germline CDR1 SQVTM, CDR2 ANQGSEA. This chain's CDR3 is CSVSGKYTDTQYF. In DNA, the CDR3 is TGCAGCGTTAGCGGGAAGTACACAGATACGCAGTATTTT.

Ten or more counts support this clonotype. The rearrangement uses TRBV30 and TRBJ2-1; D remains ambiguous. The V end lost 0 bases, the J end lost 6 bases, and 9 bases lay between the germline ends. Per germline, CDR1 GTSNPN and CDR2 SVGIG (reference sequence). The CDR3 covers 13 residues. The CDR3 region is CAWSVQRFNEQFF. The CDR3 bases are TGTGCCTGGAGTGTACAGCGTTTCAATGAGCAGTTCTTC.

This clonotype has at least ten counts. The chain carries TRBV19 and TRBJ1-2; D call uncertain. In germline, CDR1 is LNHDA, CDR2 SQIVND (reference sequence). Deletions cut 1 base from V and 1 base from J, with 7 bases between. The CDR3 consists of 14 residues. The CDR3 loop is CASSIAWDNYGYTF. DNA for the CDR3: TGTGCCAGTAGTATAGCCTGGGATAACTATGGCTACACCTTC.

This clonotype was recorded only once. This chain joins TRBV30 and TRBJ2-7; D may be TRBD2 (7 bases). Germline V gene lookup returns CDR1 GTSNPN and CDR2 SVGIG (reference sequence). Trimming took off 2 bases at V and 5 bases at J, with 19 bases between the two ends. This CDR3 has 15 amino acids. The CDR3 is CAWSPGVAGVHEQYF. The CDR3 coding sequence is TGTGCCTGGAGTCCAGGGGTTGCGGGAGTCCACGAGCAGTACTTC.

This clonotype was seen many times. J is TRBJ2-7 and V is TRBV7-2; D is unresolved. This CDR3 is 14 amino acids long. Germline CDR1 SGHTA, CDR2 FQGNSA. V dropped 5 bases and J dropped 2 bases, with 13 bases sitting between them. Here the CDR3 reads CASSPLGGTYEQYF. The CDR3 bases are TGTGCCAGCAGCCCGCTAGGCGGCACCTACGAGCAGTACTTC.

This clonotype was seen more than once but under ten times. The gene calls are TRBV2 and TRBJ1-2; no clear D gene. CDR3 length: 13 residues. Germline assignment: CDR1 SNHLY and CDR2 FYNNEI. Trimming pared 7 bases from V and 4 bases from J, leaving 13 bases between. CDR3 sequence reads: CASNLQPTYGYTF. The CDR3 DNA is TGTGCCAGCAACCTCCAGCCTACCTATGGCTACACCTTC.

This clonotype was seen repeatedly, ten times or more. This sequence joins TRBV6-1 and TRBJ2-4; D is possibly TRBD2 (5 bases). V was clipped by 6 bases and J by 7 bases, with 10 bases between them. This CDR3 spans 12 amino acids. CDR1 and CDR2 from the germline V gene are MNHNS and SASEGT. The CDR3 spells CASRLDWNIQYF. Here the CDR3 DNA reads TGTGCCAGCAGGCTGGACTGGAACATTCAGTACTTC.

This clonotype showed up many times. V gene TRBV2 combines with J gene TRBJ1-2; D remains unclear. This CDR3 has 13 residues. Germline V gene data show CDR1 as SNHLY and CDR2 as FYNNEI. Between the trimmed V and J ends, which lost 8 bases and 6 bases, there was a span of 16 bases. The CDR3 here is CASRPAPMDGYTF. CDR3 sequence (DNA): TGTGCCAGCCGACCTGCTCCCATGGATGGCTACACCTTC.

V gene TRBV4-1 combines with J gene TRBJ1-1, with D perhaps matching TRBD1 (5 bases). Germline V gene sequence: CDR1 MGHRA, CDR2 YSYEKL. With 4 bases removed from V and 0 bases from J, the gap between germline ends came to 12 bases. The length of the CDR3 is 15 residues. The CDR3 bases are TGCGCCAGCAGCCGGGGGGGGGTATTGAACACTGAAGCTTTCTTT. This translates into CASSRGGVLNTEAFF.

V gene TRBV6-1 combines with J gene TRBJ1-4; D unclear. The V end lost 2 bases, the J end lost 7 bases, and 11 bases lay between the germline ends. The CDR3 extends over 14 amino acids. Germline V gene sequence: CDR1 MNHNS, CDR2 SASEGT. CDR3 sequence: CASSESFSGEKLFF. CDR3 nucleotide sequence: TGTGCCAGCAGTGAAAGTTTCAGTGGTGAAAAACTGTTTTTT.

This clonotype was counted many times. The chain uses TRBV20-1 and TRBJ1-2; TRBD1 might be the D (6 bases). V dropped 0 bases and J dropped 7 bases, with 18 bases sitting between them. The CDR3 runs 15 residues. Germline V gives CDR1 DFQATT, CDR2 SNEGSKA (reference sequence). CDR3 sequence: CSARDQGQGLRGYTF. DNA for the CDR3: TGCAGTGCTAGAGATCAGGGGCAGGGCCTTCGTGGCTACACCTTC.

In its sample, this clonotype was seen many times. The chain joins TRBV3-1 to TRBJ2-4; D unclear. Germline values: CDR1 LGHDT, CDR2 YNNKEL (reference sequence). Trimming pared 2 bases from V and 6 bases from J, leaving 5 bases between. The CDR3 is made up of 12 amino acids. CDR3 bases: TGTGCCAGCAGCCAACCCGGAAACATTCAGTACTTC. It codes for CASSQPGNIQYF.

This clonotype came up once. Compared with germline, one end of the junction differs, possibly owing to a read error. The chain has TRBV10-2 and TRBJ2-1; 8 bases fit TRBD1. CDR1 is WSHSY and CDR2 is SAAADI in the germline V gene. The CDR3 extends over 15 amino acids. The CDR3 DNA reads TGCGCCAGCACTGAGTGGACAGGGCAGGGCAATGAGCAGTTCTTC. Translating gives CASTEWTGQGNEQFF.

This clonotype was picked up a small number of times. The genes are TRBV5-1 and TRBJ2-2; D is perhaps TRBD2 (6 bases). The V and J ends lost 4 bases and 1 base respectively, with 11 bases between them. The CDR3 sequence is 15 residues long. Per germline, CDR1 SGHRS and CDR2 YFSETQ. CDR3 in amino acids: CASSPGVRNTGELFF. The CDR3 DNA reads as TGCGCCAGCAGCCCGGGGGTCAGGAACACCGGGGAGCTGTTTTTT.

This clonotype came up many times. The chain uses TRBV5-1 and TRBJ2-3, with 10 bases lining up with TRBD2. The V gene end was trimmed by 0 bases and the J gene end by 4 bases; junction bases not matched to a gene: 17. Germline V lookup: CDR1 SGHRS, CDR2 YFSETQ. CDR3 length equals 20 residues. In DNA form, the CDR3 reads TGCGCCAGCAGCTTGGGTCGTCTAGCGGGGGAAAGATGGCCCCCAGATACGCAGTATTTT. It translates to CASSLGRLAGERWPPDTQYF.

This clonotype was counted at least ten times. The chain links TRBV20-1 to TRBJ1-4; weak D call: TRBD1 (5 bases). Trimming removed 6 bases from V and 2 bases from J, with 10 bases in between. CDR3 size: 13 residues. Germline V CDR1 and CDR2: DFQATT, SNEGSKA (reference sequence). This CDR3 is CSASRDTNEKLFF. CDR3 sequence (DNA): TGCAGTGCCAGCAGGGACACTAATGAAAAACTGTTTTTT.

The CDR3 DNA follows: TGTGCCAGCAGTGATCTAGCGGGAAGCTCCTACAATGAGCAGTTCTTC. This gives the protein CASSDLAGSSYNEQFF. V and J are TRBV25-1 and TRBJ2-1; 9 positions match TRBD2. The CDR3 covers 16 residues. The J segment lost 0 bases and the V segment lost 3 bases, leaving 3 bases of the junction unmatched. Germline V gene sequence: CDR1 MGHDK, CDR2 SYGVNS.

This clonotype was found a few times. A read error may be the cause here, since a much bigger clone is one base away. The V and J genes are TRBV6-2 or TRBV6-3 and TRBJ2-7, with D perhaps given as TRBD1 or TRBD2 (6 bases each). V was shortened by 5 bases and J by 6 bases, with 20 bases between the two germline ends. CDR3 length: 15 residues. CDR1 and CDR2 from the germline V gene are MNHEY and SVGEGT. The CDR3 DNA reads TGTGCCAGCAGTATGAATCTCAGAGGGGGGAGCGAGCAGTACTTC. This gives the protein CASSMNLRGGSEQYF.

The sample holds many counts of this clonotype. This chain links TRBV2 with TRBJ2-7; D not certain. The germline V and J ends were trimmed by 0 bases and 3 bases, with 9 bases remaining between them. Germline assignment: CDR1 SNHLY and CDR2 FYNNEI. CDR3 length equals 14 residues. In DNA form, the CDR3 reads TGTGCCAGCAGTGAAGCGCCCCAGGTCTACGAGCAGTACTTC. It encodes CASSEAPQVYEQYF. Using reference TRBV2 and TRBJ2-7 for the parts outside the CDR3, the full variable domain is EPEVTQTPSHQVTQMGQEVILRCVPISNHLYFYWYRQILGQKVEFLVSFYNNEISEKSEIFDDQFSVERPDGSNFTLKIRSTKLEDSAMYFCASSEAPQVYEQYFGPGTRLTVT.

Many counts were recorded for this clonotype. The rearrangement joins TRBV20-1 to TRBJ2-7, with a tentative D call TRBD2 (5 bases). Deletions cut 6 bases from V and 5 bases from J, with 11 bases between. CDR1 is DFQATT, CDR2 SNEGSKA, per germline (reference sequence). This CDR3 is 11 amino acids long. CDR3 sequence reads: CSARTSDEQYF. The CDR3 DNA follows: TGCAGTGCGCGGACTTCGGACGAGCAGTACTTC.

The chain links TRBV28 to TRBJ2-3; D assignment may be TRBD1 or TRBD2 (5 bases each). The V end was cut by 5 bases, the J end by 2 bases, with 14 bases between. Per the germline V gene, CDR1 is MDHEN and CDR2 is SYDVKM. The CDR3 contains 15 residues. This chain's CDR3 is CASSVGTYPTDTQYF. The CDR3 bases are TGTGCCAGCAGTGTCGGGACGTACCCCACAGATACGCAGTATTTT.